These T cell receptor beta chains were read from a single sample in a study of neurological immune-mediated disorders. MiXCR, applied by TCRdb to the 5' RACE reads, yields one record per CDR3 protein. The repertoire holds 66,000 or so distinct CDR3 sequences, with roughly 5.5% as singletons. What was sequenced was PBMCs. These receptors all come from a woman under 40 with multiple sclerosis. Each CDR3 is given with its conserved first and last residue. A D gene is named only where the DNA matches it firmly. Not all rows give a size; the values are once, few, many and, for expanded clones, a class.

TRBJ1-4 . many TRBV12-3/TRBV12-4 CASRRTVEKLFF TGTGCCAGCAGGAGGACAGTCGAAAAACTGTTTTTT
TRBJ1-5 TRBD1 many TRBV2 CASSPGTGSNQPQHF TGTGCCAGCAGTCCAGGGACAGGGAGCAATCAGCCCCAGCATTTT
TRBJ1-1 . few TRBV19 CASSMLTEAFF TGTGCCAGTAGTATGCTCACTGAAGCTTTCTTT
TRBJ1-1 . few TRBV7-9 CASRIGGSTEAFF TGTGCCAGCAGGATAGGGGGATCCACTGAAGCTTTCTTT
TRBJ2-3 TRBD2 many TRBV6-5 CATRGWTDTQYF TGTGCCACGCGGGGGTGGACAGATACGCAGTATTTT
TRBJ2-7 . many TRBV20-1 CSARTAYEQYF TGCAGTGCGCGGACAGCTTACGAGCAGTACTTC
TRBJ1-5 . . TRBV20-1 CSARDPNGQPQHF TGCAGTGCTAGAGATCCAAACGGTCAGCCCCAGCATTTT
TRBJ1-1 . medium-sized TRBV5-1 CASSPGTNQMNTEAFF TGCGCCAGCAGCCCCGGGACCAACCAAATGAACACTGAAGCTTTCTTT
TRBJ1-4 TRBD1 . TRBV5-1 CASSTGTAEKLFF TGCGCCAGCAGCACAGGGACAGCAGAAAAACTGTTTTTT
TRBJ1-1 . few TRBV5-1 CASVSDSGKGAFF TGCGCCAGCGTCTCGGACAGCGGTAAAGGGGCTTTCTTT
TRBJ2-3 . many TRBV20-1 CSARGRSRYSTDTQYF TGCAGTGCTAGAGGCCGTAGTAGATATAGCACAGATACGCAGTATTTT
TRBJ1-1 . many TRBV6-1 CASSDPGQNTEAFF TGTGCCAGCAGTGATCCGGGCCAGAACACTGAAGCTTTCTTT
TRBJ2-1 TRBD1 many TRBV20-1 CSIDRVYEQFF TGCAGTATAGACAGGGTCTATGAGCAGTTCTTC
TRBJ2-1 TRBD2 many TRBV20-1 CSASETSGGYLEQFF TGCAGTGCTTCGGAGACTAGCGGGGGGTATCTTGAGCAGTTCTTC
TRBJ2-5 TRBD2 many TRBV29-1 CSVGTSGGYRETQYF TGCAGCGTGGGGACTAGCGGGGGTTATCGAGAGACCCAGTACTTC
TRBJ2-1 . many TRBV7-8 CASSLAGLEQFF TGTGCCAGCAGCCTCGCGGGACTTGAGCAGTTCTTC
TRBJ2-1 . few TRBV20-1 CSARAGGPYNEQFF TGCAGTGCTAGGGCCGGGGGGCCGTACAATGAGCAGTTCTTC
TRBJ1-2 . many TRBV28 CASSSAGGGNYGYTF TGTGCCAGCAGTTCAGCCGGAGGGGGGAACTATGGCTACACCTTC
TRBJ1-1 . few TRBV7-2 CASSLEGLKTTEAFF TGTGCCAGCAGCTTAGAAGGCCTAAAGACGACTGAAGCTTTCTTT
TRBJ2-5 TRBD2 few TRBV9 CNQIAGQIQETQYF TGTAATCAAATAGCGGGGCAAATCCAAGAGACCCAGTACTTC
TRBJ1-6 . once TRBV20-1 CSARDGGKGRAPLHF TGCAGTGCTAGAGATGGCGGAAAGGGACGGGCACCCCTCCACTTT
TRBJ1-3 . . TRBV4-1 CASSQEGLSGNTIYF TGCGCCAGCAGCCAAGAAGGACTATCTGGAAACACCATATATTTT